The subject of this entry is one T cell receptor beta chain. Its target is not known. V gave up 3 bases and J gave up 9 bases, with 12 bases separating them. The CDR3 is made up of 13 amino acids. Looked up from germline, CDR1 is MRHNA and CDR2 is SNTAGT. The data were taken from a study of cytomegalovirus exposure and HLA in healthy donors. Study observations and caveats: For presence/absence analyses, sequencing depth was assumed to be roughly uniform across donors.

13 Jbeta primers and 60 Vbeta primers were used for the PCR. Profiling relied on immunoSEQ multiplex PCR, and the TCRdb table lists in-frame clones only, not all of them. The repertoire table contains 110,000 to 150,000 clones. The clonotype originates from a male donor in good health and CMV-seronegative. This chain connects TRBV6-4 to TRBJ1-5; D remains ambiguous. The specimen was PBMCs. CDR3 loop: CASSEFPERPQHF. The CDR3 region has the DNA TGTGCCAGCAGTGAATTTCCCGAGCGGCCCCAGCATTTT.